The 27 T cell receptor beta chains reported below all come from one sample, sequenced in a study of PD-1 blockade in classical Hodgkin lymphoma. The time point denotes: cycle 4 day 1 (C4D1), after more than 5 weeks of nivolumab. Autologous stem cell transplantation was followed by relapse in every patient, and brentuximab vedotin exposure varied. Here immunoSEQ multiplex PCR was the method, and the copy in TCRdb shows in-frame clones only, minus some. Counted here are roughly 50,000 clones, nearly 90% occurring once; the ten biggest clones make up more than 11%. The sequencing here drew on peripheral blood mononuclear cells (PBMCs), taken before the fourth cycle of nivolumab. Receptor source: a human donor with classical Hodgkin lymphoma.

V usage is TRBV7-9 and J usage is TRBJ2-1; 10 bases fit TRBD2. The CDR3 length is 14 residues. Germline V lookup: CDR1 SEHNR, CDR2 FQNEAQ (reference sequence). V was pared by 5 bases and J by 8 bases, with 6 bases of the junction left unmatched. The chain's CDR3 is CASSLKREGHEQFF. Here the CDR3 DNA reads TGTGCCAGCAGCCTTAAGCGGGAGGGTCATGAGCAGTTCTTC.

The chain links TRBV5-4 to TRBJ2-1; 8 bases are a match to TRBD2. V trimming: 2 bases; J trimming: 9 bases; junction bases outside the gene matches: 7. Germline V gene data show CDR1 as SGHNT and CDR2 as YYREEE (reference sequence). This CDR3 has 14 amino acids. This CDR3 reads CASSLAGDNFEQFF. The CDR3 nucleotides read TGTGCCAGCAGCTTAGCGGGAGATAATTTTGAGCAGTTCTTC.

This clone was picked up one time. V gene TRBV28 combines with J gene TRBJ1-5; D is unclear. CDR1 and CDR2 from the germline V gene are MDHEN and SYDVKM. The CDR3 is 19 amino acids. Trimming shortened V by 6 bases and J by 0 bases, and 24 bases separated the two germline ends. The CDR3 DNA is TGTGCCAGCAGGGCCGACGTGGCATGGACCATTTATAGCAATCAGCCCCAGCATTTT. This sequence encodes CASRADVAWTIYSNQPQHF.

The V call is TRBV5-1, the J call TRBJ1-1; D remains ambiguous. From germline, CDR1 is SGHRS and CDR2 YFSETQ. The CDR3 is made up of 14 amino acids. V was shortened by 5 bases and J by 10 bases, with 21 bases between the two germline ends. CDR3 DNA: TGCGCCAGCAGTAGTGGGAATCCGGGTTTTGGAGCTTTCTTT. Its protein is CASSSGNPGFGAFF. Supplemented by reference TRBV5-1 and TRBJ1-1, the full variable domain reads KAGVTQTPRYLIKTRGQQVTLSCSPISGHRSVSWYQQTPGQGLQFLFEYFSETQRNKGNFPGRFSGRQFSNSRSEMNVSTLELGDSALYLCASSSGNPGFGAFFGQGTRLTVV.

The V and J genes are TRBV18 and TRBJ2-3; 10 bases line up with TRBD2. The germline V gene has CDR1 KGHSH and CDR2 LQKENI. Trimming removed 3 bases from V and 6 bases from J; junction bases left unmatched: 9. The CDR3 runs to 16 residues. DNA of the CDR3: TGTGCCAGCTCACCCGGACTAGCGGAAGTCACCGATACGCAGTATTTT. It yields the protein CASSPGLAEVTDTQYF.

This chain links TRBV6-4 with TRBJ2-3, with 7 positions matching TRBD2. The CDR3 extends over 15 amino acids. CDR1 and CDR2 (germline): MRHNA, SNTAGT. V trimming: 0 bases; J trimming: 4 bases; junction bases outside the gene matches: 4. The CDR3: CASSDSMAGADTQYF. CDR3 DNA: TGTGCCAGCAGTGACTCGATGGCGGGGGCAGATACGCAGTATTTT.

This clone has just one count. V gene TRBV29-1 combines with J gene TRBJ1-2; D perhaps matches TRBD1 (5 bases). V dropped 7 bases and J dropped 4 bases, with 10 bases sitting between them. The germline V gene encodes CDR1 SQVTM and CDR2 ANQGSEA. The CDR3 extends over 11 amino acids. The CDR3 loop is CSAGASYGYTF. The CDR3 region has the DNA TGCAGCGCCGGGGCTAGCTATGGCTACACCTTC.

The rearrangement joins TRBV6-5 to TRBJ2-3; TRBD2 might be the D (5 bases). The CDR3 extends over 16 amino acids. Germline CDR1 and CDR2: MNHEY and SVGAGI. Trimming took off 0 bases at V and 2 bases at J, with 12 bases between the two ends. CDR3: CASSYSGAGLTDTQYF. The DNA of the CDR3 is TGTGCCAGCAGTTACTCAGGTGCAGGACTCACAGATACGCAGTATTTT.

The chain couples TRBV9 to TRBJ2-1; D not resolved. Trimming took off 0 bases at V and 8 bases at J, with 6 bases between the two ends. The CDR3 spans 12 residues. Germline CDR1 SGDLS, CDR2 YYNGEE. The CDR3 is CASSVDRDEQFF. CDR3 DNA sequence: TGTGCCAGCAGCGTAGATAGAGATGAGCAGTTCTTC. The full variable domain, completed using reference TRBV9 and TRBJ2-1, is DSGVTQTPKHLITATGQRVTLRCSPRSGDLSVYWYQQSLDQGLQFLIQYYNGEERAKGNILERFSAQQFPDLHSELNLSSLELGDSALYFCASSVDRDEQFFGPGTRLTVL.

The chain is built from TRBV27 and TRBJ2-1, with TRBD2 identical over 9 bases. Germline CDR1 reads MNHEY; CDR2 reads SMNVEV (reference sequence). V dropped 6 bases and J dropped 5; count of bases not matched to a gene: 5. This CDR3 has 14 residues. CDR3 loop: CASSQTSGNNEQFF. The DNA for the CDR3 is TGTGCCAGCAGCCAGACTAGCGGTAACAATGAGCAGTTCTTC.

The genes are TRBV28 and TRBJ1-1; tentative D call: TRBD1 (6 bases). The CDR3 is 15 amino acids. V lost 4 bases, J lost 2 bases, and 14 bases lay in between. The germline V gene encodes CDR1 MDHEN and CDR2 SYDVKM. CDR3 in amino acids: CASSSTGSGNTEAFF. For the CDR3, the DNA is TGTGCCAGCAGTTCCACAGGGTCCGGAAACACTGAAGCTTTCTTT.

CDR3: CASSLIEGLMWDGYTF. Here the CDR3 DNA reads TGTGCCAGCAGTTTGATTGAGGGTTTGATGTGGGATGGCTACACCTTC. The V call is TRBV28, the J call TRBJ1-2; no clear D gene. The CDR3 contains 16 residues. Trimming left V 3 bases short and J 6 bases short, with 20 bases between. The germline V gene encodes CDR1 MDHEN and CDR2 SYDVKM.

The chain is built from TRBV25-1 and TRBJ1-1; 7 bases are a match to TRBD1. Germline V gene data show CDR1 as MGHDK and CDR2 as SYGVNS. With V trimmed by 6 bases and J by 0 bases, 4 bases remained unmatched. The CDR3 is 14 residues long. The CDR3 nucleotides are TGTGCCAGCAGGGAACAGGGGATGAACACTGAAGCTTTCTTT. It is translated as CASREQGMNTEAFF.

This clone has a handful of counts. The chain combines TRBV5-5 with TRBJ1-1, with TRBD1 identical over 9 bases. The CDR3 extends over 14 amino acids. Germline values: CDR1 SGHKS, CDR2 YYEKEE (reference sequence). Germline trimming cut 4 bases from V and 1 base from J; bases unmatched to any gene: 2. CDR3 in DNA: TGTGCCAGCAGCGTGGGACAGGGGAACACTGAAGCTTTCTTT. Encoded protein: CASSVGQGNTEAFF.

V and J are TRBV5-6 and TRBJ2-3, with D perhaps matching TRBD1 (5 bases). Germline CDR1 SGHDT, CDR2 YYEEEE. The CDR3 sequence is 15 residues long. With 0 bases removed from V and 1 base from J, the gap between germline ends came to 9 bases. The CDR3 coding sequence is TGTGCCAGCAGCTTGGGGGGCAGGGGCACAGATACGCAGTATTTT. This encodes CASSLGGRGTDTQYF.

The V and J genes are TRBV6-6 and TRBJ2-5; 10 bases fit TRBD2. The CDR3 spans 14 residues. The ends lost 6 bases at V and 5 bases at J; junction bases unmatched: 6. Germline CDR1 is MNHNY and CDR2 is SVGAGI (reference sequence). Here the CDR3 reads CASRTLAGAETQYF. The CDR3 DNA sequence: TGTGCCAGCAGAACCCTAGCGGGAGCGGAGACCCAGTACTTC.

The J gene is TRBJ2-2, the V gene TRBV7-3; D unresolved. CDR3 length: 12 amino acids. The V end lost 4 bases, the J end lost 0 bases, and 0 bases lay between the germline ends. Germline-derived CDR1 and CDR2 are SGHTA and FQGTGA. The CDR3 DNA sequence: TGTGCCAGCAGCTCGAACACCGGGGAGCTGTTTTTT. Translation gives CASSSNTGELFF.

This rearrangement joins TRBV11-1 to TRBJ2-7; no clear D gene. The CDR3 sequence is 13 residues long. V gave up 2 bases and J gave up 6 bases, with 11 bases separating them. Germline lookup yields CDR1 SGHAT and CDR2 FQDESV (reference sequence). CDR3 nucleotide sequence: TGTGCCAGCAGCTTAATCTACGGCAGCGAGCAGTACTTC. Protein product: CASSLIYGSEQYF.

A few counts support this clone. V gene TRBV19 combines with J gene TRBJ2-2; the match to TRBD1 covers 8 bases. In germline, CDR1 is LNHDA, CDR2 SQIVND (reference sequence). Losses at the gene ends were 4 bases for V and 6 bases for J; bases not matched to a gene: 7. This CDR3 comprises 15 residues. The DNA for the CDR3 is TGTGCCAGTAGTACCCGGACAGGGCGGGCCGGGGAGCTGTTTTTT. It codes for CASSTRTGRAGELFF.

V gene TRBV10-3 combines with J gene TRBJ2-3, with D possibly being TRBD2 (5 bases). CDR1 and CDR2 (germline): ENHRY, SYGVKD. The CDR3 loop spans 13 amino acids. Trimming shortened V by 7 bases and J by 0 bases, and 8 bases separated the two germline ends. CDR3 amino acids: CAITGGSTDTQYF. The CDR3 coding sequence is TGTGCCATCACGGGCGGGAGCACAGATACGCAGTATTTT.

In DNA form, the CDR3 reads TGTGCCAGCAGCTTCCACAGGACCCCGGATGAAAAACTGTTTTTT. This sequence encodes CASSFHRTPDEKLFF. V and J are TRBV7-9 and TRBJ1-4, with D possibly TRBD1 on 5 matching bases. In germline, CDR1 is SEHNR, CDR2 FQNEAQ (reference sequence). V lost 3 bases, J lost 6 bases, and 14 bases lay in between. CDR3 size: 15 residues.

The V call is TRBV11-2, the J call TRBJ2-2, with a weak D call TRBD1 (5 bases). The CDR3 has 15 amino acids. Germline loops: CDR1 SGHAT, CDR2 FQNNGV. V was pared by 3 bases and J by 4 bases, with 12 bases between. DNA of the CDR3: TGTGCCAGCAGCTTGGGGTCAGGGCTCACCGGGGAGCTGTTTTTT. It encodes CASSLGSGLTGELFF.

This clone was seen a handful of times. The chain uses TRBV6-6 and TRBJ2-7, with D possibly TRBD2 on 6 matching bases. The CDR3 covers 16 residues. Germline CDR1 MNHNY, CDR2 SVGAGI (reference sequence). Trimming pared 2 bases from V and 3 bases from J, leaving 17 bases between. CDR3 DNA sequence: TGTGCCAGCAGTTACGGTCGGGGGTGGACTTACTACGAGCAGTACTTC. It yields the protein CASSYGRGWTYYEQYF.

The chain combines TRBV11-3 with TRBJ2-1, with D possibly being TRBD1 or TRBD2 (6 bases each). V was pared by 2 bases and J by 1 base, with 12 bases between. This CDR3 is built from 16 residues. Germline CDR1 is SGHNT and CDR2 is YENEEA. This CDR3 is CASSLFGGASYNEQFF. In DNA, the CDR3 is TGTGCCAGCAGCTTATTCGGGGGCGCGTCCTACAATGAGCAGTTCTTC.

The rearrangement links TRBV4-2 to TRBJ1-2; 7 bases align to TRBD1. CDR1 is LGHNA, CDR2 YNFKEQ, per germline. The CDR3 extends over 14 amino acids. V trimming: 7 bases; J trimming: 5 bases; junction bases outside the gene matches: 10. As DNA, the CDR3 is TGTGCCAGCACCGCGGATGAGGGGGCGTATGGCTACACCTTC. Its protein is CASTADEGAYGYTF.

This clone appeared a few times. This chain joins TRBV19 and TRBJ1-5; 10 nucleotides line up with TRBD1. The CDR3 loop spans 16 amino acids. The junction had 11 bases not matched to a gene; V was cut back by 6 bases and J by 6 bases. The germline gives CDR1 LNHDA, CDR2 SQIVND (reference sequence). CDR3 sequence: CASSPPPGQGTQPQHF. In DNA, the CDR3 is TGTGCCAGTAGCCCCCCTCCGGGACAGGGGACTCAGCCCCAGCATTTT.

CDR3 loop: CASSTDGSSGANVLTF. The CDR3 DNA is TGTGCCAGTAGTACTGACGGGAGCTCTGGGGCCAACGTCCTGACTTTC. This chain joins TRBV19 and TRBJ2-6, with D possibly matching TRBD2 (6 bases). The CDR3 sequence is 16 residues long. Trimming stripped 4 bases from V and 0 bases from J, with 10 bases between. Germline V gives CDR1 LNHDA, CDR2 SQIVND (reference sequence).